These 15 T cell receptor beta chains share one sample of origin, sequenced in a study of regulatory T cells in long-lasting Graves disease. Time point meaning: persistent/refractory GD, antithyroid drugs over 5 years with positive TRAb. Following extraction of RNA from PBMCs, that RNA was used to make the TCR library. Libraries of TCR beta came from iRepertoire HTBI primers plus Arm-PCR of CDR3 regions. TCRdb reprocessed the multiplex PCR reads via MiXCR and lists one record per CDR3 protein. The sample contains 700,000 or so distinct CDR3 sequences, around 30% of which appear only once. Sequences were derived from peripheral blood mononuclear cells (PBMCs), sampled when the disease was refractory, from a patient treated with antithyroid drugs. The origin of the receptors is a female donor with Graves disease.

There are a few counts of this clonotype. The rearrangement joins TRBV27 to TRBJ1-6, with 7 bases matching TRBD1. Unmatched junction bases numbered 12, after V lost 6 bases and J lost 7 bases. This CDR3 is 16 amino acids long. CDR1 and CDR2 (germline): MNHEY, SMNVEV (reference sequence). The CDR3 DNA reads as TGTGCCAGCAGACTCTACCCGACAGGGTTGAATTCACCCCTCCACTTT. Translating gives CASRLYPTGLNSPLHF.

This clonotype was seen a handful of times. This sequence joins TRBV20-1 and TRBJ1-1; tentative D call: TRBD1 (5 bases). The germline V and J ends were trimmed by 6 bases and 4 bases, with 15 bases remaining between them. This CDR3 is built from 13 residues. Per the germline V gene, CDR1 is DFQATT and CDR2 is SNEGSKA (reference sequence). As DNA, the CDR3 is TGCAGTGCAAACAGATACAGGCTCACTGAAGCTTTCTTT. Residues: CSANRYRLTEAFF.

The genes are TRBV19 and TRBJ1-5; no clear D gene. Germline lookup yields CDR1 LNHDA and CDR2 SQIVND (reference sequence). V was cut by 5 bases and J by 1 base, with 9 bases left in between. The CDR3 runs to 14 residues. CDR3: CASSVAASNQPQHF. The CDR3 DNA sequence: TGTGCCAGTAGTGTGGCCGCGAGCAATCAGCCCCAGCATTTT.

The rearrangement uses TRBV18 and TRBJ2-5; TRBD2 is a possible D gene (5 bases). The CDR3 is made up of 14 amino acids. Trimming stripped 1 base from V and 4 bases from J, with 10 bases between. CDR1 KGHSH and CDR2 LQKENI come from the germline V gene. CDR3 amino acids: CASSPLLDLETQYF. The CDR3 bases are TGTGCCAGCTCACCACTATTGGACTTAGAGACCCAGTACTTC.

The chain employs TRBV28 and TRBJ1-1; D uncertain. This CDR3 spans 14 amino acids. Trimming stripped 6 bases from V and 4 bases from J, with 15 bases between. CDR1 and CDR2 from the germline V gene are MDHEN and SYDVKM. For the CDR3, the DNA is TGTGCCAGCAGGTCGGGCAGTTTTTTCACTGAAGCTTTCTTT. Protein: CASRSGSFFTEAFF.

At least ten counts were recorded for this clonotype. The V and J genes are TRBV12-3 or TRBV12-4 and TRBJ1-1; D gene ambiguous. The CDR3 is 13 amino acids. V shed 2 bases and J shed 10 bases, with 14 bases lying between them. The CDR3 region is CASSLSTVEGAFF. For the CDR3, the DNA is TGTGCCAGCAGTTTATCTACGGTGGAAGGAGCTTTCTTT.

The chain is built from TRBV20-1 and TRBJ2-7; tentative D call: TRBD2 (5 bases). V was trimmed by 3 bases and J by 3 bases, leaving 15 bases between them. Germline V CDR1 and CDR2: DFQATT, SNEGSKA (reference sequence). The CDR3 extends over 14 amino acids. CDR3 amino acids: CSASRSALFYEQYF. The CDR3, as DNA: TGCAGTGCTAGTCGTAGCGCCCTATTCTACGAGCAGTACTTC.

In DNA, the CDR3 is TGCGCCAGCAGAATCCAAACGGTAACTGAAGCTTTCTTT. It encodes CASRIQTVTEAFF. The chain uses TRBV5-1 and TRBJ1-1, with D hard to call. The CDR3 has 13 amino acids. Germline CDR1 is SGHRS and CDR2 is YFSETQ. V was pared by 5 bases and J by 5 bases, with 13 bases between.

This clonotype was seen ten or more times. The chain joins TRBV10-3 to TRBJ1-1; 7 positions agree with TRBD1. CDR3 length equals 14 residues. CDR1 and CDR2 from the germline V gene are ENHRY and SYGVKD. With V trimmed by 4 bases and J by 5 bases, 7 bases remained unmatched. CDR3 DNA sequence: TGTGCCATCAGTGGATTTCAGGGGGAGACTGAAGCTTTCTTT. It yields the protein CAISGFQGETEAFF.

This clonotype was counted between two and nine times. The chain is built from TRBV6-1 and TRBJ2-7; D gene uncertain. Germline V gene lookup returns CDR1 MNHNS and CDR2 SASEGT. The CDR3 contains 15 residues. Trimming cost V 0 bases and J 1 base, with 10 bases left between them. CDR3 nucleotide sequence: TGTGCCAGCAGTGAAGCGCTGGCAGATTCCTACGAGCAGTACTTC. Protein product: CASSEALADSYEQYF.

In its sample, this clonotype was seen a few times. This chain connects TRBV6-2 or TRBV6-3 to TRBJ1-1, with a tentative D call TRBD1 (5 bases). Germline CDR1 MNHEY, CDR2 SVGEGT. The CDR3 extends over 12 amino acids. V was cut by 4 bases and J by 7 bases, with 10 bases left in between. CDR3 in amino acids: CASSSMGGEAFF. The CDR3, as DNA: TGTGCCAGCAGTTCGATGGGGGGTGAAGCTTTCTTT.

The chain joins TRBV19 to TRBJ1-2, with 7 bases aligning to TRBD1. Per germline, CDR1 LNHDA and CDR2 SQIVND (reference sequence). The V gene end was trimmed by 6 bases and the J gene end by 4 bases; junction bases not matched to a gene: 8. The CDR3 has 14 amino acids. The CDR3 spells CASRPNRGLYGYTF. The CDR3 nucleotides are TGTGCCAGTAGACCGAACAGGGGCCTCTATGGCTACACCTTC. The variable domain in full, completed from reference TRBV19 and TRBJ1-2, reads DGGITQSPKYLFRKEGQNVTLSCEQNLNHDAMYWYRQDPGQGLRLIYYSQIVNDFQKGDIAEGYSVSREKKESFPLTVTSAQKNPTAFYLCASRPNRGLYGYTFGSGTRLTVV.

The chain couples TRBV5-1 to TRBJ1-4; D perhaps matches TRBD1 (6 bases). The CDR3 totals 14 residues. Germline CDR1 and CDR2: SGHRS and YFSETQ. Trimming left V 4 bases short and J 8 bases short, with 15 bases between. CDR3 in amino acids: CASSVGHRTEKLFF. The DNA of the CDR3 is TGCGCCAGCAGCGTGGGACACCGGACCGAAAAACTGTTTTTT.

This clonotype was counted only a few times. The CDR3 reads CASSGGGSYNSPLHF. The CDR3 DNA follows: TGTGCCAGCAGCGGTGGAGGCTCCTATAATTCACCCCTCCACTTT. The chain couples TRBV9 to TRBJ1-6; D gene uncertain. The CDR3 has 15 residues. CDR1 and CDR2 (germline): SGDLS, YYNGEE. V was shortened by 3 bases and J by 0 bases, with 7 bases between the two germline ends. Based on the CDR3 plus reference TRBV9 and TRBJ1-6, the full variable domain is DSGVTQTPKHLITATGQRVTLRCSPRSGDLSVYWYQQSLDQGLQFLIQYYNGEERAKGNILERFSAQQFPDLHSELNLSSLELGDSALYFCASSGGGSYNSPLHFGNGTRLTVT.

The J gene is TRBJ1-1, the V gene TRBV5-1; D might be TRBD1 (6 bases). Trimming shortened V by 4 bases and J by 0 bases, and 13 bases separated the two germline ends. CDR1 is SGHRS, CDR2 YFSETQ, per germline. The CDR3 runs 15 residues. CDR3 protein: CASSRNRDLNTEAFF. CDR3 DNA: TGCGCCAGCAGCCGTAACAGGGACCTGAACACTGAAGCTTTCTTT.